These 30 T cell receptor beta chains originate from one sample sequenced in a study of T cell responses to AZD1222 COVID-19 vaccine. The repertoire was sequenced with immunoSEQ multiplex PCR; TCRdb's copy has only in-frame clones and lacks some. The repertoire includes 90,000 to 120,000 clones, approximately 90% of them detected once, and 3.3% sits in the top ten. Specimen: peripheral blood, collected on day 0 of AZD1222 vaccination. The receptor source for this set is an adult in good health.

The chain recombines TRBV2 with TRBJ1-4, with a weak D call TRBD1 (6 bases). The CDR3 sequence is 15 residues long. Trimming shortened V by 2 bases and J by 7 bases, and 14 bases separated the two germline ends. CDR1 and CDR2 from the germline V gene are SNHLY and FYNNEI. The CDR3 region has the DNA TGTGCCAGCAGTGAAACACGGGGGGCCGGTGAAAAACTGTTTTTT. Residues: CASSETRGAGEKLFF.

The rearrangement uses TRBV6-5 and TRBJ2-1; D is perhaps TRBD2 (5 bases). Germline loops: CDR1 MNHEY, CDR2 SVGAGI. This CDR3 is 14 amino acids long. The V end was cut by 8 bases, the J end by 2 bases, with 13 bases between. CDR3 DNA: TGTGCCAGCTTAACGGGGATCACCTACAATGAGCAGTTCTTC. Translated: CASLTGITYNEQFF.

This clone has only one observation. The chain links TRBV27 to TRBJ2-2; D is perhaps TRBD1 or TRBD2 (5 bases each). CDR1 is MNHEY, CDR2 SMNVEV, per germline (reference sequence). V was pared by 0 bases and J by 4 bases, with 12 bases between. This CDR3 has 16 residues. DNA for the CDR3: TGTGCCAGCAGTTTATCACGGCTGAGGGGCACCGGGGAGCTGTTTTTT. Translating gives CASSLSRLRGTGELFF.

The chain joins TRBV15 to TRBJ2-1; TRBD1 matches 8 bases. Germline V gene sequence: CDR1 LNHNV, CDR2 YYDKDF (reference sequence). V shed 0 bases and J 12 bases; nucleotides not matched to a gene: 4. The CDR3 is 13 residues long. Here the CDR3 reads CATSRDRTGRQFF. CDR3 nucleotide sequence: TGTGCCACCAGCAGAGACAGGACAGGGCGGCAGTTCTTC.

The chain couples TRBV6-2 or TRBV6-3 to TRBJ1-1; a possible D gene is TRBD1 (6 bases). This CDR3 is 13 amino acids long. Germline CDR1 is MNHEY and CDR2 is SVGEGT. V was shortened by 6 bases and J by 7 bases, with 15 bases between the two germline ends. CDR3 sequence (DNA): TGTGCCAGCAGCCAACAGGAGGGGGATGAAGCTTTCTTT. Protein product: CASSQQEGDEAFF.

V usage is TRBV5-5 and J usage is TRBJ1-2, with a possible D match to TRBD1 (5 bases). The V end lost 2 bases, the J end lost 4 bases, and 12 bases lay between the germline ends. CDR1 is SGHKS and CDR2 is YYEKEE in the germline V gene (reference sequence). CDR3 length: 14 amino acids. The CDR3 nucleotides are TGTGCCAGCAGCTTCTCAGGGCCTAGCTATGGCTACACCTTC. The encoded protein is CASSFSGPSYGYTF. Filled out from reference TRBV5-5 and TRBJ1-2, the complete variable domain reads DAGVTQSPTHLIKTRGQQVTLRCSPISGHKSVSWYQQVLGQGPQFIFQYYEKEERGRGNFPDRFSARQFPNYSSELNVNALLLGDSALYLCASSFSGPSYGYTFGSGTRLTVV.

V usage is TRBV29-1 and J usage is TRBJ1-1; 8 nucleotides match TRBD1. The CDR3 consists of 14 residues. J lost 5 bases, V lost 7 bases, and 12 bases had no gene match. Germline-derived CDR1 and CDR2 are SQVTM and ANQGSEA. The chain's CDR3 is CSASPRGLSTEAFF. CDR3 DNA sequence: TGCAGCGCGTCCCCCAGGGGGCTGTCGACTGAAGCTTTCTTT.

V usage is TRBV6-4 and J usage is TRBJ1-1; no clear D. The CDR3 covers 15 residues. The germline V and J ends were trimmed by 3 bases and 0 bases, with 11 bases remaining between them. Germline CDR1 and CDR2: MRHNA and SNTAGT. CDR3 DNA sequence: TGTGCCAGCAGTGAGGAGTTCGGGATGAACACTGAAGCTTTCTTT. This codes for CASSEEFGMNTEAFF.

This chain uses TRBV7-7 with TRBJ1-4; D uncertain. Germline assignment: CDR1 SSHAT and CDR2 FNYEAQ (reference sequence). The length of the CDR3 is 13 residues. Trimming removed 5 bases at V and 4 bases at J, with 8 bases between. CDR3 residues: CASSGGVNEKLFF. In nucleotides, the CDR3 is TGTGCCAGCAGCGGCGGGGTTAATGAAAAACTGTTTTTT.

The count of this clone is one. This rearrangement joins TRBV4-2 to TRBJ2-5; 7 bases match TRBD2. V was pared by 4 bases and J by 5 bases, with 4 bases of the junction left unmatched. Germline lookup yields CDR1 LGHNA and CDR2 YNFKEQ. CDR3 length: 13 amino acids. CDR3 amino acids: CASSPRDYETQYF. CDR3 sequence (DNA): TGTGCCAGCAGCCCACGGGACTATGAGACCCAGTACTTC.

About this clone itself: One end of the junction is discordant with germline, which a read error may explain. The V gene is TRBV7-2, the J gene TRBJ2-3; TRBD2 might be the D (6 bases). CDR3 length: 11 amino acids. Germline V gene sequence: CDR1 SGHTA, CDR2 FQGNSA. CDR3 sequence (DNA): TGTGCCAGCAGCCTAGCGGATACGCAGTATTTT. It yields the protein CASSLADTQYF.

The J gene is TRBJ1-1, the V gene TRBV5-1; D unclear. This CDR3 comprises 14 residues. V was pared by 0 bases and J by 3 bases, with 9 bases between. CDR1 SGHRS and CDR2 YFSETQ come from the germline V gene. In DNA, the CDR3 is TGCGCCAGCAGCTTGGCATCCGCGGACACTGAAGCTTTCTTT. Translating it yields CASSLASADTEAFF.

As to this clone: The sample holds other DNA sequences that translate to the same CDR3. V and J are TRBV2 and TRBJ2-7; D uncertain. Germline V lookup: CDR1 SNHLY, CDR2 FYNNEI. With 3 bases removed from V and 4 bases from J, the gap between germline ends came to 7 bases. The CDR3 totals 12 residues. CDR3 DNA sequence: TGTGCCAGCAGTGACTTGGGTTACGAGCAGTACTTC. Encoded protein: CASSDLGYEQYF. Combining the CDR3 with reference TRBV2 and TRBJ2-7 gives the whole variable domain EPEVTQTPSHQVTQMGQEVILRCVPISNHLYFYWYRQILGQKVEFLVSFYNNEISEKSEIFDDQFSVERPDGSNFTLKIRSTKLEDSAMYFCASSDLGYEQYFGPGTRLTVT.

This chain joins TRBV20-1 and TRBJ1-2; 11 nucleotides match TRBD1. This CDR3 region has 15 residues. V dropped 3 bases and J dropped 1; count of bases not matched to a gene: 4. Germline V lookup: CDR1 DFQATT, CDR2 SNEGSKA (reference sequence). CDR3 nucleotide sequence: TGCAGTGCTAGTTCGGGACAGGGGGTTAACTATGGCTACACCTTC. It encodes CSASSGQGVNYGYTF.

This chain connects TRBV2 to TRBJ2-5, with 14 bases matching TRBD2. V was clipped by 5 bases and J by 2 bases; unmatched bases: 4. Germline assignment: CDR1 SNHLY and CDR2 FYNNEI. The CDR3 covers 16 residues. This CDR3 is CASSPRTSGGQETQYF. The CDR3 nucleotides read TGTGCCAGCAGTCCTCGGACTAGCGGGGGGCAAGAGACCCAGTACTTC.

The rearrangement joins TRBV5-1 to TRBJ1-3; a weak D match, TRBD1 (5 bases). The V gene's germline CDR1 is SGHRS and CDR2 YFSETQ. Trimming took 0 bases from V and 4 from J, leaving 8 bases between them. This CDR3 has 14 residues. CDR3 amino acids: CASSLEGVGNTIYF. For the CDR3, the DNA is TGCGCCAGCAGCTTGGAAGGGGTCGGAAACACCATATATTTT.

This rearrangement joins TRBV4-3 to TRBJ2-1; D is uncertain. There are 12 residues in the CDR3. V lost 2 bases to trimming and J lost 6 bases, with 5 bases between them. Germline V CDR1 and CDR2: LGHNA, YSLEER. For the CDR3, the DNA is TGCGCCAGCAGCCAAAGCCCCAATGAGCAGTTCTTC. This encodes CASSQSPNEQFF.

The gene calls are TRBV9 and TRBJ1-5; 9 bases fit TRBD1. This CDR3 contains 16 residues. Unmatched junction bases numbered 9, after V lost 5 bases and J lost 3 bases. Germline CDR1 is SGDLS and CDR2 is YYNGEE. CDR3 nucleotides: TGTGCCAGCAGTCGCCACGGGACAGGGTCCAATCAGCCCCAGCATTTT. It yields the protein CASSRHGTGSNQPQHF.

This clone has more than one count but fewer than ten. The rearrangement uses TRBV9 and TRBJ2-2; the D is unclear. CDR1 is SGDLS and CDR2 is YYNGEE in the germline V gene. The CDR3 consists of 14 residues. V lost 1 base and J 6 bases, leaving 10 bases between the germline ends. The CDR3, as DNA: TGTGCCAGCAGCGTACCCCAGAGCTCCGGGGAGCTGTTTTTT. This sequence encodes CASSVPQSSGELFF.

The chain recombines TRBV5-1 with TRBJ1-5; weak D call: TRBD1 (5 bases). Trimming took 4 bases from V and 3 from J, leaving 14 bases between them. The germline gives CDR1 SGHRS, CDR2 YFSETQ. The CDR3 spans 15 residues. CDR3 in amino acids: CASSPTTGPNQPQHF. The CDR3 DNA is TGCGCCAGCAGCCCGACAACAGGTCCCAATCAGCCCCAGCATTTT.

This clone was recorded only once. The V and J genes are TRBV5-4 and TRBJ2-7; 11 bases are shared with TRBD1. The CDR3 contains 15 residues. Trimming cost V 4 bases and J 4 bases; bases outside gene matches: 7. In germline, CDR1 is SGHNT, CDR2 YYREEE (reference sequence). The CDR3 DNA is TGTGCCAGCAGCCCGGGACAGGGGGGGCAGTACGAGCAGTACTTC. Translation gives CASSPGQGGQYEQYF.

V is TRBV15 and J is TRBJ1-4; no reliable D call. V gave up 7 bases and J gave up 0 bases, with 15 bases separating them. Germline V gene lookup returns CDR1 LNHNV and CDR2 YYDKDF (reference sequence). This CDR3 has 16 amino acids. The DNA of the CDR3 is TGTGCCACCACATGGTGGGGTCCGACAACTAATGAAAAACTGTTTTTT. It translates to CATTWWGPTTNEKLFF.

The chain carries TRBV5-8 and TRBJ1-4; 7 positions match TRBD1. The germline CDR1 and CDR2 sequences are SGHTS and YDEGEE. The CDR3 contains 16 residues. Losses at the gene ends were 3 bases for V and 1 base for J; bases not matched to a gene: 6. Written as DNA, the CDR3 is TGTGCCAGCAGCTCACACAGGGGTTTAACTAATGAAAAACTGTTTTTT. Its protein product is CASSSHRGLTNEKLFF.

The gene calls are TRBV24-1 and TRBJ2-3; TRBD2 is a possible D gene (7 bases). Trimming removed 4 bases at V and 0 bases at J, with 13 bases between. Per the germline V gene, CDR1 is KGHDR and CDR2 is SFDVKD. The CDR3 is 16 residues long. The CDR3 is CATSEGGHLSTDTQYF. The CDR3 DNA follows: TGTGCCACCAGTGAGGGGGGGCACCTGAGCACAGATACGCAGTATTTT.

This rearrangement joins TRBV18 to TRBJ2-5, with D unresolved. The CDR3 covers 15 residues. Between the trimmed V and J ends, which lost 3 bases and 2 bases, there was a span of 13 bases. Germline CDR1 KGHSH, CDR2 LQKENI. For the CDR3, the DNA is TGTGCCAGCTCACCGGTGCTGGGGTTACAAGAGACCCAGTACTTC. Its protein is CASSPVLGLQETQYF.

The rearrangement links TRBV19 to TRBJ2-3; D perhaps matches TRBD1 (5 bases). V was cut by 9 bases and J by 1 base, with 14 bases left in between. The CDR3 covers 14 residues. From germline, CDR1 is LNHDA and CDR2 SQIVND (reference sequence). Written as DNA, the CDR3 is TGTGCCAGCAGCTCAGGGCGAGGCACAGATACGCAGTATTTT. Translating it yields CASSSGRGTDTQYF.

This sequence joins TRBV15 and TRBJ1-3, with 9 bases lining up with TRBD1. The length of the CDR3 is 16 residues. From germline, CDR1 is LNHNV and CDR2 YYDKDF (reference sequence). V lost 1 base and J lost 5; bases outside the gene matches: 6. The CDR3 DNA reads TGTGCCACCAGCAGAGTCCCGGGACAGGGTAGAAACACCATATATTTT. It translates to CATSRVPGQGRNTIYF.

The chain uses TRBV7-9 and TRBJ1-6; D perhaps matches TRBD1 (5 bases). V lost 6 bases and J 7 bases, leaving 13 bases between the germline ends. This CDR3 contains 14 residues. Per germline, CDR1 SEHNR and CDR2 FQNEAQ (reference sequence). This CDR3 reads CASRSTGGNSPLHF. As DNA, the CDR3 is TGTGCCAGCAGATCTACCGGGGGAAATTCACCCCTCCACTTT.

The J gene is TRBJ1-5, the V gene TRBV4-2; no clear D gene. The CDR3 is made up of 13 amino acids. Germline values: CDR1 LGHNA, CDR2 YNFKEQ. The V end was cut by 0 bases, the J end by 4 bases, with 4 bases between. CDR3 region: CASSQDINQPQHF. As DNA, the CDR3 is TGTGCCAGCAGCCAAGACATTAATCAGCCCCAGCATTTT.

The rearrangement joins TRBV7-8 to TRBJ1-1; D is uncertain. There are 12 residues in the CDR3. V was shortened by 2 bases and J by 10 bases, with 11 bases between the two germline ends. Germline V gene lookup returns CDR1 SGHVS and CDR2 FQNEAQ. CDR3 bases: TGTGCCAGCAGCTTACCCCTGGTTGGAGCTTTCTTT. Residues: CASSLPLVGAFF.